Shown below are 21 T cell receptor beta chains from a single sample sequenced in a study of graft-versus-host responses after intestinal transplantation. Method: immunoSEQ multiplex PCR; TCRdb's copy keeps in-frame clones and lacks some. The data hold tens of thousands of clones, with 90% observed a single time. Which antigens these TCRs recognize remains unknown. The sequencing used unstimulated CD8+ T cells sorted from spleen or lymph node cells, collected before transplant. The receptors originated from a human donor who was the organ donor for an intestinal transplant.

This chain links TRBV30 with TRBJ1-5; D remains ambiguous. There are 13 residues in the CDR3. Trimming pared 3 bases from V and 4 bases from J, leaving 10 bases between. Germline-derived CDR1 and CDR2 are GTSNPN and SVGIG (reference sequence). Written as DNA, the CDR3 is TGTGCCTGGAGATCCAACGGTAATCAGCCCCAGCATTTT. Translation: CAWRSNGNQPQHF.

The V gene is TRBV28, the J gene TRBJ1-5, with TRBD1 matching over 7 bases. Germline loops: CDR1 MDHEN, CDR2 SYDVKM. CDR3 length: 16 amino acids. V lost 6 bases, J lost 0 bases, and 8 bases stayed unmatched. This CDR3 is CASSPDRVNSNQPQHF. CDR3 DNA: TGTGCCAGCAGCCCCGACAGGGTGAATAGCAATCAGCCCCAGCATTTT.

The gene calls are TRBV5-8 and TRBJ1-5; TRBD1 is a possible D gene (6 bases). The CDR3 is made up of 16 amino acids. The germline V and J ends were trimmed by 6 bases and 0 bases, with 16 bases remaining between them. The V gene's germline CDR1 is SGHTS and CDR2 YDEGEE. The CDR3 DNA reads as TGTGCCAGCATCAAGGATGGGGGCTATAGCAATCAGCCCCAGCATTTT. This codes for CASIKDGGYSNQPQHF.

V usage is TRBV4-2 and J usage is TRBJ2-2, with 7 nucleotides matching TRBD2. CDR3 length: 17 amino acids. J lost 7 bases, V lost 3 bases, and 14 bases had no gene match. CDR1 LGHNA and CDR2 YNFKEQ come from the germline V gene. CDR3 in DNA: TGTGCCAGCAGCCAGCCAGGGAGGGTACGGCAGATCGGGGAGCTGTTTTTT. Translating gives CASSQPGRVRQIGELFF.

This clone was seen more than once but under ten times. V and J are TRBV4-3 and TRBJ1-1, with a weak D call TRBD1 (5 bases). V lost 1 base and J lost 4, with 13 bases in between. The CDR3 consists of 15 residues. CDR1 and CDR2 from the germline V gene are LGHNA and YSLEER. In DNA, the CDR3 is TGCGCCAGCAGCCAAGCCCGGGGGAGTACCACTGAAGCTTTCTTT. The encoded protein is CASSQARGSTTEAFF.

V and J are TRBV2 and TRBJ2-2, with a tentative D call TRBD2 (5 bases). Germline CDR1 reads SNHLY; CDR2 reads FYNNEI. This CDR3 has 15 amino acids. V was pared by 8 bases and J by 4 bases, with 17 bases between. This chain's CDR3 is CASGRVGVPTGELFF. The CDR3, as DNA: TGTGCCAGCGGTAGGGTCGGGGTCCCCACCGGGGAGCTGTTTTTT.

CDR3 region: CASSLEAHTDTQYF. The CDR3 nucleotides are TGTGCCAGCAGCTTAGAGGCGCACACAGATACGCAGTATTTT. The V call is TRBV7-3, the J call TRBJ2-3; D is ambiguous. This CDR3 spans 14 amino acids. CDR1 is SGHTA and CDR2 is FQGTGA in the germline V gene. V gave up 2 bases and J gave up 2 bases, with 8 bases separating them.

The V call is TRBV29-1, the J call TRBJ1-5; D is unclear. Between the trimmed V and J ends, which lost 4 bases and 1 base, there was a span of 8 bases. The CDR3 has 13 residues. Germline V lookup: CDR1 SQVTM, CDR2 ANQGSEA. This chain's CDR3 is CSVVDGSNQPQHF. The CDR3 DNA follows: TGCAGCGTTGTAGACGGGAGCAATCAGCCCCAGCATTTT.

This chain links TRBV2 with TRBJ2-7; 9 bases map to TRBD2. Per the germline V gene, CDR1 is SNHLY and CDR2 is FYNNEI. The CDR3 is 13 amino acids. V lost 1 base, J lost 6 bases, and 1 base stayed unmatched. The CDR3 region is CASSEDSGGEQYV. CDR3 DNA: TGTGCCAGCAGTGAAGATAGCGGGGGCGAGCAGTACGTC.

The chain is built from TRBV7-9 and TRBJ2-5; D is uncertain. The germline gives CDR1 SEHNR, CDR2 FQNEAQ (reference sequence). The CDR3 covers 17 residues. V lost 5 bases and J lost 0, with 19 bases in between. The CDR3 reads CASSPLAATRYQETQYF. The CDR3 nucleotides are TGTGCCAGCAGCCCCCTTGCGGCTACGAGGTACCAAGAGACCCAGTACTTC.

The V gene is TRBV6-5, the J gene TRBJ2-3; 8 bases are shared with TRBD2. After removal of 0 bases from V and 4 bases from J, the junction contained 6 bases not matched to a gene. CDR3 length: 16 residues. Looked up from germline, CDR1 is MNHEY and CDR2 is SVGAGI. The chain's CDR3 is CASSYSPGGAADTQYF. CDR3 DNA: TGTGCCAGCAGTTACTCCCCCGGGGGGGCAGCAGATACGCAGTATTTT.

The chain is built from TRBV9 and TRBJ1-6; weak D call: TRBD1 (6 bases). The CDR3 is made up of 18 amino acids. Germline CDR1 is SGDLS and CDR2 is YYNGEE. The V end lost 4 bases, the J end lost 5 bases, and 22 bases lay between the germline ends. CDR3 protein: CASSSQRVWDTDNSPLHF. Here the CDR3 DNA reads TGTGCCAGCAGCTCCCAGAGGGTATGGGACACTGATAATTCACCCCTCCACTTT.

The chain combines TRBV4-3 with TRBJ2-5; D is unclear. The germline V gene encodes CDR1 LGHNA and CDR2 YSLEER. Trimming cost V 0 bases and J 5 bases, with 10 bases left between them. The CDR3 covers 14 residues. The DNA of the CDR3 is TGCGCCAGCAGCCAAGATCGACATACGGAGACCCAGTACTTC. Translating it yields CASSQDRHTETQYF.

V gene TRBV15 combines with J gene TRBJ1-1; D is possibly TRBD1 (6 bases). Trimming removed 8 bases from V and 1 base from J, with 8 bases in between. Germline CDR1 is LNHNV and CDR2 is YYDKDF (reference sequence). This CDR3 region has 12 residues. CDR3 nucleotide sequence: TGTGCCACCGGACAGAAGAACACTGAAGCTTTCTTT. Its protein is CATGQKNTEAFF. Full variable domain (outside the CDR3, taken from reference TRBV15 and TRBJ1-1): DAMVIQNPRYQVTQFGKPVTLSCSQTLNHNVMYWYQQKSSQAPKLLFHYYDKDFNNEADTPDNFQSRRPNTSFCFLDIRSPGLGDTAMYLCATGQKNTEAFFGQGTRLTVV.

The V and J genes are TRBV2 and TRBJ2-3, with 7 bases lining up with TRBD2. Germline CDR1 is SNHLY and CDR2 is FYNNEI. The CDR3 loop spans 15 amino acids. The trim removed 2 bases at V and 2 bases at J, leaving 4 bases unmatched. CDR3 sequence (DNA): TGTGCCAGCAGTGAACTAGCGGATTTCACAGATACGCAGTATTTT. Protein: CASSELADFTDTQYF.

The chain combines TRBV27 with TRBJ1-1; D may be TRBD1 (5 bases). Deletions cut 5 bases from V and 3 bases from J, with 16 bases between. CDR1 MNHEY and CDR2 SMNVEV come from the germline V gene (reference sequence). This CDR3 region has 15 residues. CDR3 in amino acids: CASSPDGGWYTEAFF. In nucleotides, the CDR3 is TGTGCCAGCAGTCCCGACGGGGGGTGGTACACTGAAGCTTTCTTT.

This clone was recorded once. The rearrangement links TRBV23-1 to TRBJ1-4; the D gene is possibly TRBD1 (5 bases). TRBV23-1 is an ORF, and what it does is uncertain. The CDR3 length is 15 residues. V gave up 2 bases and J gave up 8 bases, with 15 bases separating them. The CDR3 region is CASSQRTLRGEKLFF. DNA of the CDR3: TGCGCCAGCAGTCAACGGACACTTAGGGGCGAAAAACTGTTTTTT.

This clone was recorded once. V is TRBV7-8 and J is TRBJ2-5, with 7 bases matching TRBD2. After removal of 5 bases from V and 4 bases from J, the junction contained 10 bases not matched to a gene. Germline-derived CDR1 and CDR2 are SGHVS and FQNEAQ. The CDR3 is 15 residues long. The CDR3 is CASSATGGTGETQYF. The CDR3 region has the DNA TGTGCCAGCAGCGCAACCGGGGGGACGGGAGAGACCCAGTACTTC.

The V and J genes are TRBV29-1 and TRBJ2-3, with 8 bases that match TRBD1. The CDR3 length is 15 residues. V shed 8 bases, J shed 3 bases, and the junction held 13 bases outside the gene matches. CDR1 is SQVTM, CDR2 ANQGSEA, per germline. This CDR3 is CSYRGETGVTDTQYF. CDR3 nucleotides: TGCAGCTACAGGGGTGAGACAGGGGTGACAGATACGCAGTATTTT.

J is TRBJ1-2 and V is TRBV19, with a weak D call TRBD1 (5 bases). The germline V gene encodes CDR1 LNHDA and CDR2 SQIVND (reference sequence). The V end was cut by 5 bases, the J end by 4 bases, with 17 bases between. The CDR3 totals 15 residues. The CDR3, as DNA: TGTGCCAGTAGTCAATCCGGGTTGACAGTCTATGGCTACACCTTC. Protein sequence: CASSQSGLTVYGYTF.

The chain couples TRBV27 to TRBJ1-6; no clear D. CDR1 and CDR2 (germline): MNHEY, SMNVEV (reference sequence). CDR3 length: 12 amino acids. V dropped 0 bases and J dropped 9 bases, with 3 bases sitting between them. The CDR3 nucleotides are TGTGCCAGCAGTTTATCGAGTTCACCCCTCCACTTT. Its translation is CASSLSSSPLHF.